This T cell receptor beta chain emerged from a study of cytomegalovirus exposure and HLA in healthy donors. Clones were sequenced by immunoSEQ multiplex PCR, and TCRdb holds only the in-frame ones, with some missing. Of some 100,000 clones listed, 70% to 90% are singletons. J gave up 1 base and V 6 bases, and 7 bases lay outside the gene matches. CDR3 length equals 15 residues. Germline lookup yields CDR1 MNHEY and CDR2 SVGAGI. V gene TRBV6-5 combines with J gene TRBJ1-1, with 8 bases matching TRBD1. This TCR came from a man younger than 35 in good health and CMV-seronegative. Sequences were obtained from PBMCs. CDR3 protein: CASRRDRSSNTEAFF. The DNA for the CDR3 is TGTGCCAGCAGACGGGACAGGTCATCGAACACTGAAGCTTTCTTT.